The 15 T cell receptor beta chains below were found in one sample sequenced in a study of identical twins (dated by TCRdb to about 2016). The library was generated by 5' RACE. TCRdb names Illumina HiSeq 2000 as the instrument used. Through fastp at Q25 and MiXCR, TCRdb rebuilt clones from the public reads, retaining in-frame beta chains. Rows with a matching CDR3 protein are joined into one entry that keeps the most common DNA and genes. This sample has 200,000 or so distinct CDR3 sequences in its table, and approximately 15% of those were observed once. The ten largest make up less than 45% of the sample. This same sample was also part of a study on T cells expressing NK-cell markers.

Sequenced sample: CD8+ T cells sorted from blood. The origin of the receptors is a woman between 18 and 29 years old in good health.

CDR3 in DNA: TGTGCCAGCAGCTTAGGCGGGGGGAACATTCAGTACTTC. Translating it yields CASSLGGGNIQYF. The V and J genes are TRBV7-8 and TRBJ2-4; 8 nucleotides match TRBD2. V was clipped by 1 base and J by 7 bases; unmatched bases: 0. The CDR3 spans 13 residues. Germline lookup yields CDR1 SGHVS and CDR2 FQNEAQ.

The CDR3 DNA sequence: TGTGCCAGCAGCCCTTACCCGGACGGTAGCTCCTACGAGCAGTACTTC. Protein: CASSPYPDGSSYEQYF. The chain combines TRBV11-2 with TRBJ2-7; no clear D. Trimming took off 5 bases at V and 0 bases at J, with 17 bases between the two ends. This CDR3 spans 16 amino acids. Looked up from germline, CDR1 is SGHAT and CDR2 is FQNNGV.

This clonotype was observed a handful of times. The chain links TRBV6-6 to TRBJ2-1; D remains ambiguous. With 0 bases removed from V and 8 bases from J, the gap between germline ends came to 5 bases. Germline CDR1 MNHNY, CDR2 SVGAGI (reference sequence). The CDR3 totals 12 residues. DNA of the CDR3: TGTGCCAGCAGTTACTCTCGGGATGAGCAGTTCTTC. It is translated as CASSYSRDEQFF.

This clonotype has just a few counts. V usage is TRBV29-1 and J usage is TRBJ1-2; D gene uncertain. This CDR3 spans 11 amino acids. Germline V gene lookup returns CDR1 SQVTM and CDR2 ANQGSEA. V was clipped by 2 bases and J by 3 bases, with 4 bases between them. CDR3 bases: TGCAGCGTTGAACAGGACTATGGCTACACCTTC. Its translation: CSVEQDYGYTF. Together with reference TRBV29-1 and TRBJ1-2, the CDR3 gives the full variable domain: SAVISQKPSRDICQRGTSLTIQCQVDSQVTMMFWYRQQPGQSLTLIATANQGSEATYESGFVIDKFPISRPNLTFSTLTVSNMSPEDSSIYLCSVEQDYGYTFGSGTRLTVV.

The chain employs TRBV11-2 and TRBJ2-2, with D perhaps matching TRBD2 (5 bases). V was clipped by 5 bases and J by 4 bases, with 29 bases between them. The CDR3 extends over 20 amino acids. Germline V gives CDR1 SGHAT, CDR2 FQNNGV. In nucleotides, the CDR3 is TGTGCCAGCAGCCCACCTCGGGGAAGCGCGAGCAAGTTGGGCACCGGGGAGCTGTTTTTT. Translating gives CASSPPRGSASKLGTGELFF.

The V and J genes are TRBV15 and TRBJ2-5; D remains ambiguous. CDR1 LNHNV and CDR2 YYDKDF come from the germline V gene (reference sequence). This CDR3 contains 14 residues. V lost 3 bases to trimming and J lost 2 bases, with 10 bases between them. The CDR3 nucleotides read TGTGCCACCAGCAGGCTCCTGGGGCAAGAGACCCAGTACTTC. As protein: CATSRLLGQETQYF.

The chain combines TRBV27 with TRBJ2-7; no clear D gene. This CDR3 is built from 13 residues. CDR1 and CDR2 from the germline V gene are MNHEY and SMNVEV (reference sequence). Trimming pared 5 bases from V and 3 bases from J, leaving 11 bases between. For the CDR3, the DNA is TGTGCCAGCAGTACGGCAGTCAACTACGAGCAGTACTTC. It specifies CASSTAVNYEQYF.

The genes are TRBV29-1 and TRBJ2-7; TRBD1 might be the D (5 bases). With 3 bases removed from V and 2 bases from J, the gap between germline ends came to 8 bases. This CDR3 has 12 amino acids. Germline CDR1 SQVTM, CDR2 ANQGSEA. The CDR3 sequence: CSVDQGTYEQYF. The CDR3 coding sequence is TGCAGCGTTGATCAGGGCACCTACGAGCAGTACTTC.

This clonotype was detected many times. The genes are TRBV13 and TRBJ1-2; no firm D call. CDR3 length: 13 residues. CDR1 PRHDT and CDR2 FYEKMQ come from the germline V gene (reference sequence). V was cut by 4 bases and J by 8 bases, with 14 bases left in between. CDR3 sequence: CASSSGREEGYTF. CDR3 coding DNA: TGTGCCAGCAGCTCCGGACGGGAGGAAGGCTACACCTTC.

This clonotype was seen many times. This chain links TRBV12-3 or TRBV12-4 with TRBJ2-5; D is perhaps TRBD2 (6 bases). Trimming took 6 bases from V and 5 from J, leaving 22 bases between them. The CDR3 has 16 amino acids. For the CDR3, the DNA is TGTGCCAGCAGCCCCCCTTTGAGAGGAGGGTCGGAGACCCAGTACTTC. This codes for CASSPPLRGGSETQYF.

This clonotype was counted a few times. V and J are TRBV28 and TRBJ2-1, with TRBD1 as a possible D gene (6 bases). Trimming took off 2 bases at V and 4 bases at J, with 9 bases between the two ends. The CDR3 consists of 14 residues. CDR1 and CDR2 from the germline V gene are MDHEN and SYDVKM. CDR3: CASSLGTYYNEQFF. CDR3 nucleotides: TGTGCCAGCAGTTTAGGGACATATTACAATGAGCAGTTCTTC.

The sample holds many counts of this clonotype. CDR3 in amino acids: CASSPPPGHPNNEQYF. The CDR3, as DNA: TGTGCCAGCAGTCCCCCACCGGGACATCCGAACAACGAGCAGTACTTC. The chain employs TRBV12-3 or TRBV12-4 and TRBJ2-7, with D perhaps matching TRBD1 (6 bases). Trimming cost V 5 bases and J 5 bases, with 22 bases left between them. The CDR3 runs 16 residues.

The chain uses TRBV5-6 and TRBJ2-1; no definite D call. Germline lookup yields CDR1 SGHDT and CDR2 YYEEEE. Trimming removed 4 bases from V and 9 bases from J, with 14 bases in between. The CDR3 length is 13 residues. The CDR3 region has the DNA TGTGCCAGCAGCCTCCAGTCCGCCCGTGAGCAGTTCTTC. The encoded protein is CASSLQSAREQFF.

This clonotype has at least ten counts. The chain links TRBV6-4 to TRBJ2-2; maybe TRBD2 (5 bases). The germline gives CDR1 MRHNA, CDR2 SNTAGT. There are 14 residues in the CDR3. The V and J ends lost 0 bases and 6 bases respectively, with 8 bases between them. Written as DNA, the CDR3 is TGTGCCAGCAGTGACTCCGCGGGTGCCGGGGAGCTGTTTTTT. As protein: CASSDSAGAGELFF.

This clonotype was seen a handful of times. The gene calls are TRBV4-3 and TRBJ2-7, with D perhaps matching TRBD1 (6 bases). The ends were cut back, 0 bases at V and 0 bases at J, with 18 bases in the middle. The CDR3 loop spans 18 amino acids. Per the germline V gene, CDR1 is LGHNA and CDR2 is YSLEER. CDR3 sequence reads: CASSQDVFEAGDSYEQYF. The CDR3 region has the DNA TGCGCCAGCAGCCAAGATGTGTTCGAGGCAGGGGACTCCTACGAGCAGTACTTC.